Each of the 30 T cell receptor beta chains below was sequenced from the same sample in a study of early T cells in non-severe SARS-CoV-2 infection. TCRdb redid the calling of the 5' RACE reads with MiXCR, one entry per CDR3 protein. The sample has under 25,000 distinct CDR3 sequences; around 4.2% are singletons. Sequenced sample: whole blood. The receptors originated from an adult who was a healthcare worker with PCR-confirmed SARS-CoV-2 infection or an uninfected control (not recorded which).

This clonotype was seen many times. The V and J genes are TRBV28 and TRBJ2-2; the D is unclear. Deletions cut 5 bases from V and 4 bases from J, with 5 bases between. Germline loops: CDR1 MDHEN, CDR2 SYDVKM. CDR3 length: 12 amino acids. CDR3 protein: CASSVSTGELFF. CDR3 sequence (DNA): TGTGCCAGCAGTGTAAGCACCGGGGAGCTGTTTTTT.

This clonotype was seen only a few times. The chain carries TRBV19 and TRBJ1-2; D perhaps matches TRBD1 (5 bases). Germline V CDR1 and CDR2: LNHDA, SQIVND (reference sequence). V lost 3 bases, J lost 3 bases, and 14 bases lay in between. CDR3 length: 15 amino acids. In DNA, the CDR3 is TGTGCCAGTAGTATTTCATGGTCGGGGGACTATGGCTACACCTTC. Translation gives CASSISWSGDYGYTF.

CDR3 in DNA: TGTGCCAGCAGTTTGGGTAGCGGGGGCTCCTACGAGCAGTACTTC. It yields the protein CASSLGSGGSYEQYF. The chain uses TRBV28 and TRBJ2-7; 9 positions match TRBD2. CDR1 MDHEN and CDR2 SYDVKM come from the germline V gene. This CDR3 has 15 amino acids. V was pared by 3 bases and J by 0 bases, with 3 bases of the junction left unmatched.

This clonotype showed up many times. CDR3: CASTRTGDTGELFF. The DNA of the CDR3 is TGTGCCAGCACCCGGACGGGAGACACCGGGGAGCTGTTTTTT. The rearrangement uses TRBV6-2 or TRBV6-3 and TRBJ2-2, with a weak D call TRBD2 (6 bases). The CDR3 has 14 amino acids. The V gene's germline CDR1 is MNHEY and CDR2 SVGEGT. The V gene lost 7 bases and the J gene lost 3 bases, with 12 bases spanning the gap.

At least ten counts were recorded for this clonotype. The V call is TRBV27, the J call TRBJ2-1; no clear D gene. The germline CDR1 and CDR2 sequences are MNHEY and SMNVEV (reference sequence). The CDR3 extends over 14 amino acids. Deletions cut 5 bases from V and 2 bases from J, with 10 bases between. CDR3: CASSRRLTYNEQFF. CDR3 DNA: TGTGCCAGCAGTCGCAGGTTGACCTACAATGAGCAGTTCTTC.

This clonotype was counted many times. The J gene is TRBJ1-6, the V gene TRBV20-1, with 9 positions matching TRBD1. CDR1 DFQATT and CDR2 SNEGSKA come from the germline V gene (reference sequence). This CDR3 region has 14 residues. V trimming: 6 bases; J trimming: 7 bases; junction bases outside the gene matches: 7. DNA of the CDR3: TGCAGTGCCGACGGGGACAGGGAAAATTCACCCCTCCACTTT. Translating gives CSADGDRENSPLHF.

The chain employs TRBV18 and TRBJ2-7; the D gene could be TRBD1 or TRBD2 (6 bases each). Germline V gene lookup returns CDR1 KGHSH and CDR2 LQKENI. This CDR3 spans 14 amino acids. V lost 3 bases and J 3 bases, leaving 12 bases between the germline ends. CDR3 in DNA: TGTGCCAGCTCACCGAGACAGGAGGGCTACGAGCAGTACTTC. Amino acids: CASSPRQEGYEQYF.

This clonotype came up many times. The chain joins TRBV5-1 to TRBJ2-7; a weak D match, TRBD1 (5 bases). Trimming removed 2 bases at V and 4 bases at J, with 16 bases between. Per germline, CDR1 SGHRS and CDR2 YFSETQ. The CDR3 loop spans 15 amino acids. CDR3 nucleotide sequence: TGCGCCAGCAGCTTTGGGCCAGGGAAGGAGTACGAGCAGTACTTC. It yields the protein CASSFGPGKEYEQYF.

This clonotype was counted at least ten times. The chain links TRBV18 to TRBJ2-7, with D unresolved. This CDR3 contains 13 residues. Trimming pared 0 bases from V and 2 bases from J, leaving 5 bases between. Germline-derived CDR1 and CDR2 are KGHSH and LQKENI. CDR3 bases: TGTGCCAGCTCACCACCGGTTGCCTACGAGCAGTACTTC. Protein: CASSPPVAYEQYF.

This chain links TRBV27 with TRBJ2-7; no clear D gene. The CDR3 runs 14 residues. CDR1 and CDR2 (germline): MNHEY, SMNVEV (reference sequence). V was trimmed by 3 bases and J by 2 bases, leaving 11 bases between them. CDR3 in DNA: TGTGCCAGCAGTTTTGGCCCGGCGACCTACGAGCAGTACTTC. Its translation is CASSFGPATYEQYF.

This clonotype was recorded many times. The rearrangement uses TRBV20-1 and TRBJ1-2; 8 bases line up with TRBD1. CDR1 and CDR2 (germline): DFQATT, SNEGSKA (reference sequence). This CDR3 has 11 residues. After removal of 4 bases from V and 7 bases from J, the junction contained 2 bases not matched to a gene. CDR3: CSATGGSGYTF. The CDR3 DNA reads TGCAGTGCTACAGGGGGCAGTGGCTACACCTTC.

This clonotype was observed a few times. One end of the junction is discordant with germline, which a read error may explain. The chain couples TRBV7-2 to TRBJ2-3, with D perhaps matching TRBD2 (5 bases). This CDR3 has 13 amino acids. Germline assignment: CDR1 SGHTA and CDR2 FQGNSA. The CDR3 reads CASSLARPDTQYF. CDR3 nucleotide sequence: TGTGCCAGCAGCCTAGCCCGGCCAGATACGCAGTATTTT.

This clonotype showed up many times. The chain recombines TRBV29-1 with TRBJ2-3; 8 bases are a match to TRBD2. The CDR3 extends over 15 amino acids. Germline V CDR1 and CDR2: SQVTM, ANQGSEA. The V segment lost 5 bases and the J segment 1 base; nucleotides outside the gene matches: 8. In DNA form, the CDR3 reads TGCAGCGTTAATCGTAATAGCGGGGGCACAGATACGCAGTATTTT. It translates to CSVNRNSGGTDTQYF.

The rearrangement uses TRBV7-9 and TRBJ1-2; 10 positions agree with TRBD1. The CDR3 is made up of 16 amino acids. From germline, CDR1 is SEHNR and CDR2 FQNEAQ (reference sequence). Unmatched junction bases numbered 10, after V lost 1 base and J lost 8 bases. The chain's CDR3 is CASSLEAGTGVEGYTF. The CDR3 DNA reads TGTGCCAGCAGCTTAGAGGCTGGGACAGGGGTTGAAGGCTACACCTTC.

This clonotype occurred many times. This chain links TRBV7-6 with TRBJ2-1; 8 bases line up with TRBD2. Germline V lookup: CDR1 SGHVS, CDR2 FNYEAQ. The ends lost 4 bases at V and 11 bases at J; junction bases unmatched: 7. The CDR3 runs 13 residues. The CDR3 bases are TGTGCCAGCAGCTACGGCGGCGGGAGGAAGCAGTTCTTC. It yields the protein CASSYGGGRKQFF.

This clonotype has a count of ten or more. The rearrangement links TRBV15 to TRBJ1-3; no firm D call. V was trimmed by 3 bases and J by 3 bases, leaving 3 bases between them. Germline V gene data show CDR1 as LNHNV and CDR2 as YYDKDF (reference sequence). The CDR3 consists of 12 residues. The CDR3 region has the DNA TGTGCCACCAGCAGTTATGGAAACACCATATATTTT. This encodes CATSSYGNTIYF.

There are many counts of this clonotype. The chain employs TRBV6-5 and TRBJ2-7; 9 positions agree with TRBD1. CDR1 is MNHEY, CDR2 SVGAGI, per germline. This CDR3 comprises 13 residues. The ends lost 5 bases at V and 7 bases at J; junction bases unmatched: 6. The CDR3 DNA sequence: TGTGCCAGCAGTCGGGACAGGGAATATGAGCAGTACTTC. Amino acid sequence: CASSRDREYEQYF.

This clonotype was detected ten times or more. This rearrangement joins TRBV21-1 to TRBJ2-3; TRBD2 reflects the table's D call only, with no check against the DNA. TRBV21-1 is reported as a pseudogene. The CDR3 contains 19 residues. CDR3 DNA: TGTGCCAGCGATCCCATGGCTAGCGGGGGAGCTGCTAGCACAGATACGCAGTATTTT. It yields the protein CASDPMASGGAASTDTQYF.

In this sample, this clonotype turned up many times. The V gene is TRBV5-1, the J gene TRBJ2-3; 12 positions match TRBD2. The germline CDR1 and CDR2 sequences are SGHRS and YFSETQ. Trimming at V came to 2 bases and at J to 3 bases, leaving 10 bases not matched to a gene. The CDR3 runs to 18 residues. CDR3 DNA: TGCGCCAGCAGCTTCTTAGTACGCGGGACTAGCGGGACAGATACGCAGTATTTT. Translating it yields CASSFLVRGTSGTDTQYF. The whole variable domain, filled in from reference TRBV5-1 and TRBJ2-3, reads KAGVTQTPRYLIKTRGQQVTLSCSPISGHRSVSWYQQTPGQGLQFLFEYFSETQRNKGNFPGRFSGRQFSNSRSEMNVSTLELGDSALYLCASSFLVRGTSGTDTQYFGPGTRLTVL.

This clonotype qualifies as large. The rearrangement joins TRBV7-9 to TRBJ1-1; D not resolved. The CDR3 runs 14 residues. The V end lost 2 bases, the J end lost 3 bases, and 10 bases lay between the germline ends. CDR1 and CDR2 (germline): SEHNR, FQNEAQ (reference sequence). CDR3 in DNA: TGTGCCAGCAGCTTAAACACCCTCGACACTGAAGCTTTCTTT. This encodes CASSLNTLDTEAFF. The whole variable domain, remainder taken from reference TRBV7-9 and TRBJ1-1, is DTGVSQNPRHKITKRGQNVTFRCDPISEHNRLYWYRQTLGQGPEFLTYFQNEAQLEKSRLLSDRFSAERPKGSFSTLEIQRTEQGDSAMYLCASSLNTLDTEAFFGQGTRLTVV.

The sample holds many counts of this clonotype. V gene TRBV6-5 combines with J gene TRBJ2-1, with 11 nucleotides matching TRBD1. After removal of 6 bases from V and 7 bases from J, the junction contained 8 bases not matched to a gene. CDR1 is MNHEY and CDR2 is SVGAGI in the germline V gene. This CDR3 spans 15 amino acids. CDR3 residues: CASSRRDRGLNEQFF. CDR3 nucleotides: TGTGCCAGCAGCCGCCGGGACAGGGGGTTAAATGAGCAGTTCTTC.

In this sample, this clonotype turned up many times. The DNA of the CDR3 is TGTGCCAGCTTTCCCGGGACAGGGATTCTCACTGAAGCTTTCTTT. Translated: CASFPGTGILTEAFF. The V call is TRBV18, the J call TRBJ1-1, with 9 positions matching TRBD1. Looked up from germline, CDR1 is KGHSH and CDR2 is LQKENI. CDR3 length: 15 amino acids. The V segment lost 7 bases and the J segment 4 bases; nucleotides outside the gene matches: 10.

This clonotype was seen many times. The V gene is TRBV27, the J gene TRBJ1-5; TRBD1 matches 7 bases. This CDR3 contains 12 residues. The V gene end was trimmed by 9 bases and the J gene end by 6 bases; junction bases not matched to a gene: 5. From germline, CDR1 is MNHEY and CDR2 SMNVEV (reference sequence). DNA for the CDR3: TGTGCCAGTCGGCAGGGGGGTCAGCCCCAGCATTTT. This translates into CASRQGGQPQHF.

At least ten counts were recorded for this clonotype. V usage is TRBV20-1 and J usage is TRBJ2-5; 10 nucleotides agree with TRBD2. The V segment lost 2 bases and the J segment 0 bases; nucleotides outside the gene matches: 3. Per the germline V gene, CDR1 is DFQATT and CDR2 is SNEGSKA (reference sequence). This CDR3 contains 15 residues. CDR3 nucleotide sequence: TGCAGTGCTAGACACGGACTAGCGGACCAAGAGACCCAGTACTTC. This translates into CSARHGLADQETQYF.

This clonotype was counted at least ten times. This chain links TRBV5-1 with TRBJ1-4; no firm D call. This CDR3 region has 15 residues. Looked up from germline, CDR1 is SGHRS and CDR2 is YFSETQ. V lost 1 base and J 8 bases, leaving 15 bases between the germline ends. The CDR3 sequence: CASSLIGQSSEKLFF. As DNA, the CDR3 is TGCGCCAGCAGCTTGATAGGGCAATCGTCGGAAAAACTGTTTTTT.

This clonotype rates as medium-sized. An end of the junction differs from the germline gene, which may be a read error. The V call is TRBV7-7, the J call TRBJ2-3; TRBD1 aligns across 8 bases. In germline, CDR1 is SSHAT, CDR2 FNYEAQ (reference sequence). This CDR3 contains 14 residues. In DNA form, the CDR3 reads TGTGCTAGCAGCTTGGGACAGGGCACAGATACGCAGTATTTT. Translating gives CASSLGQGTDTQYF.

This clonotype appeared many times. For the CDR3, the DNA is TGTGCCAGCAGTTTTGGCCTCGGCGTCCGCTCTGGGGCCAACGTCCTGACTTTC. It codes for CASSFGLGVRSGANVLTF. V usage is TRBV12-3 or TRBV12-4 and J usage is TRBJ2-6; D remains ambiguous. The CDR3 spans 18 residues. With 3 bases removed from V and 0 bases from J, the gap between germline ends came to 15 bases.

This clonotype was found many times. J is TRBJ2-7 and V is TRBV10-1; D gene uncertain. Germline-derived CDR1 and CDR2 are WNHNN and SYGVQD (reference sequence). CDR3 size: 13 residues. V was pared by 2 bases and J by 2 bases, with 7 bases between. The CDR3 is CASSEQQAYEQYF. The CDR3 nucleotides read TGCGCCAGCAGTGAGCAGCAGGCCTACGAGCAGTACTTC.

Remarks on this clonotype: One base away lies a much larger clone, so this may be a sequencing read error. CDR3 DNA sequence: TGCAGTGCTAGGGGCAATCCTACGTCCACAGGTACGCAGTATTTT. Protein product: CSARGNPTSTGTQYF. The chain couples TRBV20-1 to TRBJ2-3, with D tentatively TRBD1 (5 bases). Germline CDR1 DFQATT, CDR2 SNEGSKA (reference sequence). The CDR3 runs to 15 residues.

In this sample, this clonotype turned up many times. The rearrangement uses TRBV6-5 and TRBJ1-2; 12 bases are a match to TRBD1. J gave up 8 bases and V 5 bases, and 9 bases lay outside the gene matches. Germline-derived CDR1 and CDR2 are MNHEY and SVGAGI. The CDR3 runs 15 residues. The CDR3 nucleotides are TGTGCCAGCAGTGCCTCCGGGACAGGGGGCTGGGGCTACACCTTC. Translated, it gives CASSASGTGGWGYTF.